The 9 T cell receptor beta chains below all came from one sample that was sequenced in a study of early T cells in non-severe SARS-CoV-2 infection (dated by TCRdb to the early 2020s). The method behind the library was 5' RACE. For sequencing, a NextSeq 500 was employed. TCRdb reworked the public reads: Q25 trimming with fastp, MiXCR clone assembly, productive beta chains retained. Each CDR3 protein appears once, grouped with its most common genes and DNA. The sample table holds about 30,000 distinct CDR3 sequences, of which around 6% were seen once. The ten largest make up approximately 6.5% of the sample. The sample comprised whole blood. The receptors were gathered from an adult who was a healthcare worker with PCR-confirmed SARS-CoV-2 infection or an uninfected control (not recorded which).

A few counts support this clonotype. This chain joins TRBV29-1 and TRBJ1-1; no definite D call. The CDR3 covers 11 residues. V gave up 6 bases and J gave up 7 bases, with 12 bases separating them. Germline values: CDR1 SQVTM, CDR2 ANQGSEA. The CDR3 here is CSVAGKIEAFF. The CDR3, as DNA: TGCAGCGTGGCCGGGAAGATTGAAGCTTTCTTT. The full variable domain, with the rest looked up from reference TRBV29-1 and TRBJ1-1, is SAVISQKPSRDICQRGTSLTIQCQVDSQVTMMFWYRQQPGQSLTLIATANQGSEATYESGFVIDKFPISRPNLTFSTLTVSNMSPEDSSIYLCSVAGKIEAFFGQGTRLTVV.

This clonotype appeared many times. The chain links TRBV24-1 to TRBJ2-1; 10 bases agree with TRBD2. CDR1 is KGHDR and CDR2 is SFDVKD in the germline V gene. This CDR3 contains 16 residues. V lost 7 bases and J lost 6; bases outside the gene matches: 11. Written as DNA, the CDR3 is TGTGCCACCAGCCCGGCGGGGACTAGCGTTCGCAATGAGCAGTTCTTC. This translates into CATSPAGTSVRNEQFF.

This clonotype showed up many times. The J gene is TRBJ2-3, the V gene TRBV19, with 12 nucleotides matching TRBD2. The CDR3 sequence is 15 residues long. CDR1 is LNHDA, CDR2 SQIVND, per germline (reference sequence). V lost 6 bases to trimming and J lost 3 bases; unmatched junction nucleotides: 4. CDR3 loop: CASSSGLAGTDTQYF. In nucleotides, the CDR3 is TGTGCCAGTAGCTCCGGACTAGCGGGAACAGATACGCAGTATTTT.

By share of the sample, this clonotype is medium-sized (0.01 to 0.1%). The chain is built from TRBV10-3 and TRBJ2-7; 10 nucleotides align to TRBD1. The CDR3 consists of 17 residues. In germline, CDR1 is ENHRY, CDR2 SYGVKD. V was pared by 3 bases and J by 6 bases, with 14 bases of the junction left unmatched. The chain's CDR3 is CAISDPGGGTGEFEQYF. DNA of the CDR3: TGTGCCATCAGTGATCCCGGGGGAGGGACAGGGGAGTTCGAGCAGTACTTC.

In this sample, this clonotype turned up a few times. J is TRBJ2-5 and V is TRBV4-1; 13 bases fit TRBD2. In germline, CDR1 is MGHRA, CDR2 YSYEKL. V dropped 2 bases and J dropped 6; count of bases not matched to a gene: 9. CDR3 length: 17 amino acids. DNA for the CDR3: TGCGCCAGCAGCCAATGGGGAGGACTAGCGGGAGAAAAGACCCAGTACTTC. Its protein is CASSQWGGLAGEKTQYF.

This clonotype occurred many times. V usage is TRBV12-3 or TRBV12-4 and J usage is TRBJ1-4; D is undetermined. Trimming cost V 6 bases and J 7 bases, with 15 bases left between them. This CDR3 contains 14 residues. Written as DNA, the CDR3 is TGTGCCAGCAGCCACGGACGTTGGGGTGAAAAACTGTTTTTT. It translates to CASSHGRWGEKLFF.

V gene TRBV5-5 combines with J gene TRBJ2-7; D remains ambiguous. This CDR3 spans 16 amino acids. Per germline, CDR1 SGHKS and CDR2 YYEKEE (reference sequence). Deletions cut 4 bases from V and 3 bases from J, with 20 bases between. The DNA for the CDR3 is TGTGCCAGCAGCGTCACCCACTCCGCATGGCTCTACGAGCAGTACTTC. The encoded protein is CASSVTHSAWLYEQYF.

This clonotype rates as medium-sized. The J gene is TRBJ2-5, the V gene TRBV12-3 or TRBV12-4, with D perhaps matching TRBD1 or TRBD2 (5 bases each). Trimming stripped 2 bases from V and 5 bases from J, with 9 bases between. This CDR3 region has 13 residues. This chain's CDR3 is CASSLSGTETQYF. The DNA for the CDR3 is TGTGCCAGCAGTTTATCGGGGACGGAGACCCAGTACTTC.

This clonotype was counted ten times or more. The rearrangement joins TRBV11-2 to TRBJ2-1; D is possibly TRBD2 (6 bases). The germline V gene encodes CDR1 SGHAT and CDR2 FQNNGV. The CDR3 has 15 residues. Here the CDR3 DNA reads TGTGCTTCACACCTGAGGGCTTACGGGGGCAATGAGCAGTTCTTC. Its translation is CASHLRAYGGNEQFF.